This entry is about one T cell receptor beta chain. It lacks a known antigen. No clone much larger than this one lies a single base away; base qualities are absent. From cysteine to phenylalanine, the CDR3 is 17 amino acids long. The entry retains the CDR3 DNA only, 51 bases that are in frame from base 1. For this chain, trimming is 2 bases at the V end and 9 bases at the J end, and the number of junction bases without a gene match is 15. According to the germline V gene, CDR1 reads SNHLY and CDR2 reads FYNNEI. TCRbeta CDR3 regions were amplified from genomic DNA by means of the immunoSEQ Assay, a bias-controlled multiplex PCR. Under the source paper's analysis protocol: The number of nucleated cells in each sample was estimated from the amplification of reference gene primers within the assay. Sequence reads were collapsed and filtered to measure the absolute abundance of every unique TCRbeta CDR3 rearrangement. For each sample, productive Simpson clonality was calculated as the square root of Simpson's diversity index over productive rearrangements. The clones in this table, taken by TCRdb from immuneACCESS, are in-frame only. Not every clone is retained; where verified, under half of the shortfall comes from an unresolved V gene, and the cause of the rest is unknown. V, J and clone size are taken as reported in that table, and D and trimming were inferred from the DNA itself. In all, the sample holds around 100,000 clones, and roughly 87% of those were seen once. 6.2% of the sample goes to the ten largest clones.

The data belong to a study of blood T cell repertoires in COVID-19 (dated by TCRdb to about 2020). General notes on the study: Samples from collaborators originated in the United States, Italy and Spain and spanned both the acute and convalescent phases of COVID-19. The material from the prospective study consisted of cDNA or gDNA derived from T cells, B-cell-depleted T cells, or PBMCs. The dataset comprised deeply sampled blood TCRbeta repertoires from subjects exposed to, actively infected with, or recovered from COVID-19. The repertoires were released in a freely available public database meant as a resource for research on the immune response to SARS-CoV-2. Samples came from the ongoing ImmuneRACE study (first 160 participants) plus 1,254 subjects from 6 global collaborators. The sample metadata nearly always contained a de-identified subject ID, COVID-19 status, age in years and sex. Where available, HLA class I and class II types were obtained from metadata supplied by the sample provider rather than from assay-based typing. Results the study describes overall, beyond this receptor: The amount of clinical and demographic metadata varied by source and participant and was provided uncurated.

Collaborating institutions collected whole blood in K2EDTA tubes following their own protocols. For TCRbeta analysis, collaborators shipped samples in one of three forms: frozen whole blood, isolated PBMCs, or DNA extracted from either of those sample types. The sequence is built from TRBV2 and TRBJ2-4; 8 bases in the middle match TRBD1. The sample was peripheral blood. This sequence originates from a human donor in a cohort sampled during active COVID-19. At the DNA level, the sequence is TGTGCCAGCAGTGAAAAGGGAAGATCAGGGGGCTCAACCATTCAGTACTTC. Its protein is CASSEKGRSGGSTIQYF.